Below are 21 T cell receptor beta chains sequenced from a single sample in a study of blood T cells in healthy people across ages. Together with a sample-barcoded 5' primer, a J-beta primer mix was included in a second PCR lasting roughly 6 to 12 cycles. TCRdb independently ran MiXCR on the 5' RACE reads; one entry per CDR3 protein. The sample has roughly 1,800,000 distinct CDR3 sequences, roughly 52% seen once. The specimen sequenced was blood. These receptor sequences come from a woman in her 40s in good health.

V usage is TRBV13 and J usage is TRBJ2-7, with a possible D match to TRBD1 (5 bases). CDR1 and CDR2 from the germline V gene are PRHDT and FYEKMQ (reference sequence). Trimming stripped 1 base from V and 4 bases from J, with 14 bases between. The CDR3 spans 15 residues. The CDR3 is CASSLDPRQIYEQYF. The CDR3 nucleotides read TGTGCCAGCAGCTTAGACCCGAGACAGATTTACGAGCAGTACTTC.

This clonotype turned up a few times. This chain joins TRBV5-6 and TRBJ1-2; TRBD1 matches 11 bases. Germline V gene data show CDR1 as SGHDT and CDR2 as YYEEEE. V trimming: 4 bases; J trimming: 8 bases; junction bases outside the gene matches: 10. The CDR3 runs 15 residues. The DNA of the CDR3 is TGTGCCAGCAGCCGCGGACAGGGGGCCGTTTGGGGCTACACCTTC. Translation: CASSRGQGAVWGYTF.

The V call is TRBV20-1, the J call TRBJ2-5, with D possibly being TRBD1 or TRBD2 (5 bases each). The DNA end is more similar to TRBJ2-4, so the J call may be wrong. Germline loops: CDR1 DFQATT, CDR2 SNEGSKA (reference sequence). The CDR3 covers 13 residues. CDR3 protein: CSASRGRRGIQYF. The CDR3 DNA reads TGCAGTGCTAGTAGAGGGAGAAGGGGCATTCAGTACTTC.

This clonotype has more than one count but fewer than ten. The chain combines TRBV20-1 with TRBJ1-2; D call uncertain. Germline V lookup: CDR1 DFQATT, CDR2 SNEGSKA (reference sequence). This CDR3 has 13 amino acids. V shed 0 bases and J shed 7 bases, with 12 bases lying between them. The CDR3 DNA is TGCAGTGCTAGAGACCCGGGGATGAGTGGCTACACCTTC. Its translation: CSARDPGMSGYTF.

A remark on this clonotype: This could be a read error, since a much larger clone is one nucleotide away. The J gene is TRBJ2-7, the V gene TRBV6-6, with D tentatively TRBD1 (6 bases). Trimming cost V 2 bases and J 10 bases, with 21 bases left between them. This CDR3 contains 15 residues. Germline V gives CDR1 MNHNY, CDR2 SVGAGI (reference sequence). CDR3 region: CASSYAEGGSTSQYF. CDR3 bases: TGTGCCAGCAGTTACGCTGAAGGGGGAAGTACGTCCCAGTACTTC.

This rearrangement joins TRBV12-3 or TRBV12-4 to TRBJ2-1; 11 bases fit TRBD2. The V gene end was trimmed by 4 bases and the J gene end by 5 bases; junction bases not matched to a gene: 7. The CDR3 sequence is 16 residues long. The CDR3 protein is CASSSRLAGQDNEQFF. The CDR3 DNA reads TGTGCCAGCAGTTCGCGACTAGCGGGGCAAGACAATGAGCAGTTCTTC.

A note on this clonotype: A far larger clone is one base from this, pointing to a likely read error. The rearrangement uses TRBV7-2 and TRBJ2-3; the D is unclear. Matching the DNA end better, TRBJ1-5 makes the J call doubtful. Germline values: CDR1 SGHTA, CDR2 FQGNSA. The CDR3 is 11 residues long. The CDR3 DNA reads TGTGCCAGCAGCTCCTCAGATACGCAGCATTTT. Translated: CASSSSDTQHF.

This clonotype appeared a few times. The gene calls are TRBV11-2 and TRBJ2-5, with a tentative D call TRBD2 (6 bases). The germline V gene has CDR1 SGHAT and CDR2 FQNNGV. This CDR3 region has 15 residues. V lost 6 bases, J lost 3 bases, and 17 bases lay in between. In DNA, the CDR3 is TGTGCCAGCAGTAATTTCCGGGAGCTTAAAGAGACCCAGTACTTC. Protein product: CASSNFRELKETQYF.

The table lists this clonotype with a few counts. The chain combines TRBV20-1 with TRBJ2-3; D gene unclear. Germline CDR1 and CDR2: DFQATT and SNEGSKA (reference sequence). The CDR3 extends over 10 amino acids. The V end lost 3 bases, the J end lost 6 bases, and 4 bases lay between the germline ends. This CDR3 reads CSASIDTQYF. The DNA for the CDR3 is TGCAGTGCTAGTATCGATACGCAGTATTTT.

The genes are TRBV4-2 and TRBJ2-3; no clear D gene. V was shortened by 2 bases and J by 0 bases, with 9 bases between the two germline ends. This CDR3 is 15 amino acids long. From germline, CDR1 is LGHNA and CDR2 YNFKEQ. CDR3 DNA sequence: TGTGCCAGCAGCCAATCCACACCCAGCACAGATACGCAGTATTTT. Translation gives CASSQSTPSTDTQYF.

The gene calls are TRBV6-5 and TRBJ1-2, with 8 nucleotides matching TRBD1. CDR1 MNHEY and CDR2 SVGAGI come from the germline V gene. The V gene end was trimmed by 0 bases and the J gene end by 5 bases; junction bases not matched to a gene: 11. CDR3 length: 17 residues. The CDR3 region has the DNA TGTGCCAGCAGTTACTCGCCAGGGGGCATGATGGATTATGGCTACACCTTC. Its protein is CASSYSPGGMMDYGYTF.

This clonotype has only a few counts. V is TRBV4-3 and J is TRBJ2-7; 9 bases line up with TRBD1. Germline-derived CDR1 and CDR2 are LGHNA and YSLEER. Trimming at V came to 1 base and at J to 3 bases, leaving 10 bases not matched to a gene. The CDR3 totals 17 residues. CDR3 residues: CASSQGGPGQGLYEQYF. The CDR3, as DNA: TGCGCCAGCAGCCAAGGCGGACCGGGACAGGGCCTCTACGAGCAGTACTTC.

The chain couples TRBV6-6 to TRBJ2-3; 7 bases map to TRBD1. J lost 4 bases, V lost 6 bases, and 4 bases had no gene match. Germline lookup yields CDR1 MNHNY and CDR2 SVGAGI (reference sequence). The CDR3 has 13 amino acids. CDR3 DNA sequence: TGTGCCAGCAGGAGACAGGGACCAGATACGCAGTATTTT. Its translation is CASRRQGPDTQYF.

The sample holds a few counts of this clonotype. This sequence joins TRBV4-3 and TRBJ1-5, with D unresolved. Trimming cost V 1 base and J 0 bases, with 7 bases left between them. The CDR3 contains 15 residues. In germline, CDR1 is LGHNA, CDR2 YSLEER. The CDR3 here is CASSQAVNSNQPQHF. CDR3 coding DNA: TGCGCCAGCAGCCAAGCGGTGAATAGCAATCAGCCCCAGCATTTT.

The chain employs TRBV15 and TRBJ1-4; D gene ambiguous. Trimming cost V 5 bases and J 5 bases, with 15 bases left between them. Germline-derived CDR1 and CDR2 are LNHNV and YYDKDF (reference sequence). CDR3 length: 15 amino acids. The CDR3: CATSSRVRENEKLFF. The CDR3 DNA follows: TGTGCCACCAGCTCTCGAGTACGGGAGAATGAAAAACTGTTTTTT.

Points on this clonotype: This may arise from a read error, as a much more abundant clone is one base away. The gene calls are TRBV9 and TRBJ2-1; 9 nucleotides match TRBD1. This CDR3 spans 13 amino acids. Germline CDR1 and CDR2: SGDLS and YYNGEE. The V gene end was trimmed by 3 bases and the J gene end by 6 bases; junction bases not matched to a gene: 1. The CDR3, as DNA: TGTGCCAGCAGCGGACAGGGGGTCAATGAGCAGTTCTTC. It specifies CASSGQGVNEQFF. Full variable domain (missing parts from reference TRBV9 and TRBJ2-1): DSGVTQTPKHLITATGQRVTLRCSPRSGDLSVYWYQQSLDQGLQFLIQYYNGEERAKGNILERFSAQQFPDLHSELNLSSLELGDSALYFCASSGQGVNEQFFGPGTRLTVL.

This clonotype occurred a few times. The CDR3 reads CASSLDSSYQETQYF. CDR3 nucleotides: TGTGCCAGCAGCTTAGATAGCAGCTACCAAGAGACCCAGTACTTC. The chain is built from TRBV7-9 and TRBJ2-5, with D unclear. V was clipped by 1 base and J by 0 bases, with 9 bases between them. The CDR3 is 15 amino acids. Germline V lookup: CDR1 SEHNR, CDR2 FQNEAQ (reference sequence). The variable domain in full, completed from reference TRBV7-9 and TRBJ2-5, reads DTGVSQNPRHKITKRGQNVTFRCDPISEHNRLYWYRQTLGQGPEFLTYFQNEAQLEKSRLLSDRFSAERPKGSFSTLEIQRTEQGDSAMYLCASSLDSSYQETQYFGPGTRLLVL.

The chain uses TRBV28 and TRBJ1-2, with 8 positions matching TRBD1. The germline V gene encodes CDR1 MDHEN and CDR2 SYDVKM. Trimming cost V 6 bases and J 1 base; bases outside gene matches: 13. The CDR3 covers 17 residues. The CDR3: CASRQSRDRHSNYGYTF. CDR3 nucleotides: TGTGCCAGCAGGCAATCGCGGGACAGGCACAGTAACTATGGCTACACCTTC.

This clonotype was seen a handful of times. This chain connects TRBV7-9 to TRBJ2-7, with a tentative D call TRBD2 (5 bases). Trimming stripped 1 base from V and 6 bases from J, with 16 bases between. This CDR3 has 15 amino acids. Germline V gives CDR1 SEHNR, CDR2 FQNEAQ (reference sequence). CDR3 protein: CASSLVDGGLFEQYF. CDR3 DNA sequence: TGTGCCAGCAGCTTAGTCGACGGCGGGTTGTTCGAGCAGTACTTC.

Concerning this clonotype: A junction end diverges from the germline sequence, so it may reflect a read error. The V gene is TRBV14, the J gene TRBJ2-1, with D perhaps assigned TRBD1 or TRBD2 (7 bases each). Germline V lookup: CDR1 SGHDN, CDR2 FVKESK. The CDR3 covers 13 residues. The CDR3 protein is CASNRGGGNQQFF. Here the CDR3 DNA reads TGTGCCAGCAACCGGGGAGGGGGCAATCAGCAGTTCTTC. Together with reference TRBV14 and TRBJ2-1, the CDR3 gives the full variable domain: EAGVTQFPSHSVIEKGQTVTLRCDPISGHDNLYWYRRVMGKEIKFLLHFVKESKQDESGMPNNRFLAERTGGTYSTLKVQPAELEDSGVYFCASNRGGGNQQFFGPGTRLTVL.

This chain links TRBV7-3 with TRBJ2-3; 14 bases line up with TRBD2. This CDR3 has 17 residues. V was clipped by 5 bases and J by 4 bases; unmatched bases: 8. The V gene's germline CDR1 is SGHTA and CDR2 FQGTGA. The CDR3 sequence: CASSLRLAGGRADTQYF. CDR3 coding DNA: TGTGCCAGCAGCCTCAGACTAGCGGGGGGGCGGGCAGATACGCAGTATTTT. Full variable domain (outside the CDR3, taken from reference TRBV7-3 and TRBJ2-3): GAGVSQTPSNKVTEKGKYVELRCDPISGHTALYWYRQSLGQGPEFLIYFQGTGAADDSGLPNDRFFAVRPEGSVSTLKIQRTERGDSAVYLCASSLRLAGGRADTQYFGPGTRLTVL.